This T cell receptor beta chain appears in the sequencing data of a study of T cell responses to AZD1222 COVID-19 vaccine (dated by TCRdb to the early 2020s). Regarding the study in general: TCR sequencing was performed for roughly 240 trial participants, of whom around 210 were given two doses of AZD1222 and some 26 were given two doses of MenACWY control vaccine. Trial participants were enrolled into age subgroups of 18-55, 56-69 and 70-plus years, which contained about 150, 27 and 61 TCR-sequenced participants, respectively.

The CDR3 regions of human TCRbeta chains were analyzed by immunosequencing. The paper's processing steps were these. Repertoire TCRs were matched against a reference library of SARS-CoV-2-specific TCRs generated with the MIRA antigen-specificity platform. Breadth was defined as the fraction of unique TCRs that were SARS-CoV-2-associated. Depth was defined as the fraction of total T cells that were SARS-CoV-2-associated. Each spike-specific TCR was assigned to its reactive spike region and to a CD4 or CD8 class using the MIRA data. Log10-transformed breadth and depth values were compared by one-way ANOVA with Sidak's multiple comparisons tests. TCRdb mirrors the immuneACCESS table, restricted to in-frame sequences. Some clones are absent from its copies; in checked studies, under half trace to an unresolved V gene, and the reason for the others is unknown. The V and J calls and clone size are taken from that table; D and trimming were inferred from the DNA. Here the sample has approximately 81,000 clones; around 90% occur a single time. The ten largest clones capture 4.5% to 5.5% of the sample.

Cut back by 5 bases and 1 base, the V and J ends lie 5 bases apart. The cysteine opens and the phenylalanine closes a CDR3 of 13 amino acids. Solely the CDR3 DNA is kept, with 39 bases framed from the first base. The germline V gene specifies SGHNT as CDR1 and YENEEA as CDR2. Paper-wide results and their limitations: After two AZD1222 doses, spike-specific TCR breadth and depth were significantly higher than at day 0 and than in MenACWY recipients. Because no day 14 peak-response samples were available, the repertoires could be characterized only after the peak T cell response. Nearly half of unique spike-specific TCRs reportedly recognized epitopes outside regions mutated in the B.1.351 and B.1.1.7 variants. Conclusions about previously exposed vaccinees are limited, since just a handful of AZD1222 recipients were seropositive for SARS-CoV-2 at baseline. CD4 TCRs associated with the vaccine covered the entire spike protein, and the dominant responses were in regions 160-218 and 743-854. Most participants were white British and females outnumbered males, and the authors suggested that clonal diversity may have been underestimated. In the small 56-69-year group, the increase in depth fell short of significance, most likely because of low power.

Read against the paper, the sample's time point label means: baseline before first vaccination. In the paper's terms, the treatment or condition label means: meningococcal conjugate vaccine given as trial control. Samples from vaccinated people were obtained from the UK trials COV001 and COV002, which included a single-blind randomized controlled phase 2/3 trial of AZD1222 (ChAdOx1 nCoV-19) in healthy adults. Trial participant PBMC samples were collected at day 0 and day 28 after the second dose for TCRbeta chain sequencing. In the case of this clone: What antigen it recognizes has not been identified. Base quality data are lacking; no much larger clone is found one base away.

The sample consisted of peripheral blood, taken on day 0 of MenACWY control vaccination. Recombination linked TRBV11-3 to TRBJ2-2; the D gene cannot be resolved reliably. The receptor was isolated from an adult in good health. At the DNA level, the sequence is TGTGCCAGCAGCCCTCGGAACACCGGGGAGCTGTTTTTT. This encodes CASSPRNTGELFF.